The clone carrying this T cell receptor (beta chain) appeared once. Germline V gene lookup returns CDR1 MNHNY and CDR2 SVGAGI (reference sequence). There are 11 residues in the CDR3. The V and J ends lost 8 bases and 2 bases respectively, with 6 bases between them. This sample was included in a study of blood T cell repertoires in COVID-19. In the original processing: Nucleated cell number was recorded as an estimate derived from reference gene primer amplification. Profiling relied on immunoSEQ multiplex PCR, and the TCRdb table lists in-frame clones only, not all of them. V and J calls and clone size are copied from that table; D and trimming were computed from the DNA. The sample yields around 260,000 clones, roughly nine tenths seen once.

The chain combines TRBV6-6 with TRBJ1-2; D not certain. The sequenced sample was peripheral blood. This receptor was obtained from a woman between 40 and 50 years old who had recovered from COVID-19. The CDR3 DNA reads TGTGCCAGCGCCGGGAACTATGGCTACACCTTC. Protein product: CASAGNYGYTF.